These T cell receptor beta chains were read from a single sample in a study of control samples from healthy donors and cancer patients. Here immunoSEQ multiplex PCR was the method, and the copy in TCRdb shows in-frame clones only, minus some. The data contain 110,000 or so clones, approximately 90% of them singletons. Sequencing used blood. These receptors all stem from a human donor in good health. The donor label of this sample is uncertain. Both conserved end residues are part of each CDR3. Each record gives: CDR3 protein, CDR3 DNA, V gene, CDR3 length, J gene, clone size, D gene. D genes are given only for firm matches. Part of the rows lack a size; the others show once, few, many or a class for expanded clones.

CASSSTGTGFSNQPQHF	TGTGCCAGCAGTTCCACCGGGACAGGTTTTAGCAATCAGCCCCAGCATTTT	TRBV6-2/TRBV6-3	17	TRBJ1-5	NA	TRBD1
CASKPPPDRPNTEAFF	TGTGCCAGCAAACCGCCCCCGGACAGACCGAACACTGAAGCTTTCTTT	TRBV11-3	16	TRBJ1-1	NA	NA
CASTPDRGGIYGYTF	TGTGCCAGCACCCCAGACAGGGGCGGGATCTATGGCTACACCTTC	TRBV28	15	TRBJ1-2	NA	TRBD1
CASSLGSGTGGWNEQFF	TGCGCCAGCAGCTTGGGTAGTGGGACAGGGGGCTGGAATGAGCAGTTCTTC	TRBV5-1	17	TRBJ2-1	NA	TRBD1
CASSVALATNEKLFF	TGTGCCAGCAGCGTAGCTCTTGCAACTAATGAAAAACTGTTTTTT	TRBV9	15	TRBJ1-4	once	NA
CASSFLQGAYEQYF	TGTGCCAGCAGCTTCTTACAGGGGGCCTACGAGCAGTACTTC	TRBV7-2	14	TRBJ2-7	NA	TRBD1
CAIKVLLTGANDGYTF	TGTGCCATCAAGGTACTCTTGACAGGCGCTAATGATGGCTACACCTTC	TRBV10-3	16	TRBJ1-2	NA	NA
CASSSKGGGQNELF	TGTGCCAGCAGCTCAAAGGGGGGCGGGCAGAATGAACTCTTC	TRBV7-2	14	TRBJ2-1	NA	NA
CASSAASGQGGSGNTIYF	TGTGCCAGCAGCGCAGCATCCGGACAGGGGGGCTCTGGAAACACCATATATTTT	TRBV9	18	TRBJ1-3	NA	TRBD1
CAPGPYRVKNEKLFF	TGCGCCCCGGGCCCTTACAGAGTAAAAAATGAAAAACTGTTTTTT	TRBV23-1	15	TRBJ1-4	NA	NA
CASSTTSLGTQYF	TGTGCCAGCAGCACGACTAGCTTGGGGACCCAGTACTTC	TRBV7-7	13	TRBJ2-5	NA	TRBD2
CASSPGRSTYEQYF	TGTGCCAGCTCACCAGGCAGGAGTACCTACGAGCAGTACTTC	TRBV18	14	TRBJ2-7	NA	NA
CASGKQGSGYTF	TGCGCCAGCGGGAAGCAGGGGTCCGGCTACACCTTC	TRBV10-2	12	TRBJ1-2	NA	NA
CASSLRVGSYGYTF	TGCGCCAGCAGCTTGAGGGTGGGGAGCTATGGCTACACCTTC	TRBV5-1	14	TRBJ1-2	once	NA
CAWSAGQGAYQPQHF	TGTGCCTGGAGTGCCGGACAGGGCGCTTATCAGCCCCAGCATTTT	TRBV30	15	TRBJ1-5	NA	TRBD1
CASSIGDTGGNTIYF	TGTGCCAGTAGTATTGGGGACACCGGAGGAAACACCATATATTTT	TRBV19	15	TRBJ1-3	NA	NA
CASSLTAGGRSYNEQFF	TGTGCCAGCAGCTTAACCGCCGGGGGGCGTTCCTACAATGAGCAGTTCTTC	TRBV7-2	17	TRBJ2-1	NA	NA
CASSLVPGHFSGELFF	TGTGCCAGCAGCTTGGTACCGGGACATTTCTCCGGGGAGCTGTTTTTT	TRBV5-4	16	TRBJ2-2	NA	NA
CASSESGELRGQYF	TGCGCCAGCAGTGAGTCCGGGGAACTAAGGGGGCAGTACTTC	TRBV10-1	14	TRBJ2-7	NA	NA
CSVELQGLNEQYF	TGCAGCGTAGAACTACAGGGATTGAACGAGCAGTACTTC	TRBV29-1	13	TRBJ2-7	NA	NA
CASSDGLAGGETQYF	TGTGCCAGCAGCGACGGACTAGCGGGGGGAGAGACCCAGTACTTC	TRBV13	15	TRBJ2-5	NA	TRBD2